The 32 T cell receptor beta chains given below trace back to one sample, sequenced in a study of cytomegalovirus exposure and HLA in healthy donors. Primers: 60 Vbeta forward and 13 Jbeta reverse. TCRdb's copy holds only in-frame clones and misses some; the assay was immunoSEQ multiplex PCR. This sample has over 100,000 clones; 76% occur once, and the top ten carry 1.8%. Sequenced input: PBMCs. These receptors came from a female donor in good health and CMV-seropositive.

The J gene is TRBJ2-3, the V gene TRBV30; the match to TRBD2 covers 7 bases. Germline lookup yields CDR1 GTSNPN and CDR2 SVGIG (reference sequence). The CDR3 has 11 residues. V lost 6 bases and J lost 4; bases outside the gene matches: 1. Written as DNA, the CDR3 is TGTGCCTGTGGGAGGGCAGATACGCAGTATTTT. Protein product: CACGRADTQYF.

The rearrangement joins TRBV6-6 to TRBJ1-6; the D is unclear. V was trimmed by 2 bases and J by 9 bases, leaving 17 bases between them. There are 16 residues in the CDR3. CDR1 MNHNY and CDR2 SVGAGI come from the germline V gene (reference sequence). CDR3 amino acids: CASSYAIGRGVSPLHF. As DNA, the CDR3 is TGTGCCAGCAGTTACGCCATTGGCAGAGGCGTTTCACCCCTCCACTTT.

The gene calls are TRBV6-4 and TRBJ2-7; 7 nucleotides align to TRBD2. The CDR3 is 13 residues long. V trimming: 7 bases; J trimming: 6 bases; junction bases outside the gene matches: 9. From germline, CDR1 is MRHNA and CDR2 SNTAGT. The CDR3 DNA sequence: TGTGCCAGCACTGAAAGGGAGGGTGGCGAGCAGTACTTC. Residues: CASTEREGGEQYF.

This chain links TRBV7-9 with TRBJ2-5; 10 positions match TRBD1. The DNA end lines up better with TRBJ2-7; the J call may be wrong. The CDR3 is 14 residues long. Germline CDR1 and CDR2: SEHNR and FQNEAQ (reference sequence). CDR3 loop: CASSDRGQHYEQYF. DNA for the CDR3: TGTGCCAGCAGCGACAGGGGGCAACACTACGAGCAGTACTTC.

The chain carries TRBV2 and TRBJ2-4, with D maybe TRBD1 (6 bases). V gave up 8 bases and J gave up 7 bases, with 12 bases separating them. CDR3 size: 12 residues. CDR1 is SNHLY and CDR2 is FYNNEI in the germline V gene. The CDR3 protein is CASRPQGNIQYF. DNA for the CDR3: TGTGCCAGCCGGCCTCAGGGGAACATTCAGTACTTC.

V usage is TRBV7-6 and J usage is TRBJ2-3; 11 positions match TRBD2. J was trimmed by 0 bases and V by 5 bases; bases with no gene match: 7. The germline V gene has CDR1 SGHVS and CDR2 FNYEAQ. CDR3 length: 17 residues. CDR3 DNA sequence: TGTGCCAGCAGCCGTAGCGGGAGGGCAGTGAGCACAGATACGCAGTATTTT. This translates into CASSRSGRAVSTDTQYF.

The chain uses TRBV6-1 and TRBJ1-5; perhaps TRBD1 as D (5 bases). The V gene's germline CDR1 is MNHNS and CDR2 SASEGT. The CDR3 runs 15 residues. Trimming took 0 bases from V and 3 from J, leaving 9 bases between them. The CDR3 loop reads CASSEASGYNQPQHF. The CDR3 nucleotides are TGTGCCAGCAGTGAAGCGTCAGGGTACAATCAGCCCCAGCATTTT.

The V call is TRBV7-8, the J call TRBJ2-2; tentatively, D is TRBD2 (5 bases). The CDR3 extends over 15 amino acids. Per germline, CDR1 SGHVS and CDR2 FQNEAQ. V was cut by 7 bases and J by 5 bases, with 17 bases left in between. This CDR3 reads CASTPPRVGTGELFF. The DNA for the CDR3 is TGTGCCAGCACCCCGCCGAGGGTAGGGACCGGGGAGCTGTTTTTT. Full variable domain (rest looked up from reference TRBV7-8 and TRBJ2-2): GAGVSQSPRYKVAKRGQDVALRCDPISGHVSLFWYQQALGQGPEFLTYFQNEAQLDKSGLPSDRFFAERPEGSVSTLKIQRTQQEDSAVYLCASTPPRVGTGELFFGEGSRLTVL.

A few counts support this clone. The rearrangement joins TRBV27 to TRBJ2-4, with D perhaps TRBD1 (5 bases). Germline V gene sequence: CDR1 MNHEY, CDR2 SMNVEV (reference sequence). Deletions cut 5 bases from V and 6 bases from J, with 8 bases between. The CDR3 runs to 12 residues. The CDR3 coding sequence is TGTGCCAGCAGTCAAAGGGGAAACATTCAGTACTTC. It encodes CASSQRGNIQYF.

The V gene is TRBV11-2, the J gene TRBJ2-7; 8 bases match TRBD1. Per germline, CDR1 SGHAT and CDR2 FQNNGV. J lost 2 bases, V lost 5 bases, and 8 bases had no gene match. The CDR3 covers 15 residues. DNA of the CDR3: TGTGCCAGCAGCCAGTACAGGGGGGTAGCCTACGAGCAGTACTTC. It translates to CASSQYRGVAYEQYF.

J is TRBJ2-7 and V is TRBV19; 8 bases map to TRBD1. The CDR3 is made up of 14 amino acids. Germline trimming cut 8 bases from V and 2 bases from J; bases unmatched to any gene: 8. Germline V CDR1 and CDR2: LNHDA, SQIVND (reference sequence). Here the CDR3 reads CASAFQQGAYEQYF. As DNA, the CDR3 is TGTGCCAGTGCCTTTCAACAGGGGGCCTACGAGCAGTACTTC.

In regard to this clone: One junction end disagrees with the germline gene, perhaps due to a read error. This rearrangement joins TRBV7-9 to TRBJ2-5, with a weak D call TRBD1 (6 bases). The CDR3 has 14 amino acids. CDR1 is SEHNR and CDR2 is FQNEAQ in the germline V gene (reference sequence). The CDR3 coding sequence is TGTTCCAGCAGCTTAATGGGGGCAGGGGAGACCCAGTACTTC. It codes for CSSSLMGAGETQYF.

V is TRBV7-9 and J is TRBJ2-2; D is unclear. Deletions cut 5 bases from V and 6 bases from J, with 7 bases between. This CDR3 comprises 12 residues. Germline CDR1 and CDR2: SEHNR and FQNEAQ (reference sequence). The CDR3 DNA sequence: TGTGCCAGCAGCGCGCGGTCCGGGGAGCTGTTTTTT. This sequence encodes CASSARSGELFF.

The CDR3 spells CACTGGLYTEAFF. The CDR3 nucleotides read TGTGCCTGTACAGGGGGCTTATACACTGAAGCTTTCTTT. This sequence joins TRBV30 and TRBJ1-1, with 9 bases matching TRBD1. The CDR3 is made up of 13 amino acids. CDR1 is GTSNPN and CDR2 is SVGIG in the germline V gene (reference sequence). V shed 6 bases and J 3 bases; nucleotides not matched to a gene: 5.

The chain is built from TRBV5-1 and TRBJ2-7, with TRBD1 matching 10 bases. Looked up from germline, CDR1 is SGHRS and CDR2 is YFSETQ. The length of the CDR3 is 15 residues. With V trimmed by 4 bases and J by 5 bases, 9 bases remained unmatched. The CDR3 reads CASSAQTGGEDEQYF. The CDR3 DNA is TGCGCCAGCAGCGCCCAGACAGGGGGCGAGGACGAGCAGTACTTC.

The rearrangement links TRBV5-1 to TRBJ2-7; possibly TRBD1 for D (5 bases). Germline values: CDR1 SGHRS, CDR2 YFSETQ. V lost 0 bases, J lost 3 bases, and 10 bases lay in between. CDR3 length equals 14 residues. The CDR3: CASSLASGHYEQYF. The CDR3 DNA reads TGCGCCAGCAGCTTGGCTTCAGGGCACTACGAGCAGTACTTC.

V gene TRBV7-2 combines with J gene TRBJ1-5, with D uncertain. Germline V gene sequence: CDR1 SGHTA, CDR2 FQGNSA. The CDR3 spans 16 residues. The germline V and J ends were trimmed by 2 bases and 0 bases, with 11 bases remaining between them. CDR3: CASSLSATYSNQPQHF. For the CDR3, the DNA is TGTGCCAGCAGCTTAAGCGCAACTTATAGCAATCAGCCCCAGCATTTT.

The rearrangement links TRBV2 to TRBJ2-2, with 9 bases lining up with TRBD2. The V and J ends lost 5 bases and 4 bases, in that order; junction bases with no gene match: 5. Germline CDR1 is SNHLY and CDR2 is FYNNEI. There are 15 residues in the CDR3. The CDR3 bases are TGTGCCAGCAGTCAACAGACTAGCGGCACCGGGGAGCTGTTTTTT. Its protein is CASSQQTSGTGELFF.

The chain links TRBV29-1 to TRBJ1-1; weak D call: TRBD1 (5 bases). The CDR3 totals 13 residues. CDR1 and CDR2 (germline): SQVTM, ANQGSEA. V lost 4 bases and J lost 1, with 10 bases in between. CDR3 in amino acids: CSVGLTGNTEAFF. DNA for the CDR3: TGCAGCGTTGGCCTTACAGGGAACACTGAAGCTTTCTTT.

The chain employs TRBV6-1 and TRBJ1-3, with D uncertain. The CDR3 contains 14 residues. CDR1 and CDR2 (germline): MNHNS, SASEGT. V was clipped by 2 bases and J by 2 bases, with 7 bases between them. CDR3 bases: TGTGCCAGCAGTGAAAGGAGTACTGGAAACACCATATATTTT. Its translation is CASSERSTGNTIYF.

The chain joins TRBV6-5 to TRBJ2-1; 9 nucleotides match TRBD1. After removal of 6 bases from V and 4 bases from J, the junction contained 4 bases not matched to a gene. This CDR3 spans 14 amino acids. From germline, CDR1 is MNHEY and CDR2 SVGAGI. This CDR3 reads CASRTGGGYNEQFF. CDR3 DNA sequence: TGTGCCAGCAGGACAGGGGGGGGTTACAATGAGCAGTTCTTC.

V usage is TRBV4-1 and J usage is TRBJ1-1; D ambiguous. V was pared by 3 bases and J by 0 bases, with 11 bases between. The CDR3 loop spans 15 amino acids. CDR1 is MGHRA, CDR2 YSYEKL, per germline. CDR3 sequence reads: CASSHPAQMNTEAFF. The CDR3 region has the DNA TGCGCCAGCAGCCACCCCGCACAGATGAACACTGAAGCTTTCTTT.

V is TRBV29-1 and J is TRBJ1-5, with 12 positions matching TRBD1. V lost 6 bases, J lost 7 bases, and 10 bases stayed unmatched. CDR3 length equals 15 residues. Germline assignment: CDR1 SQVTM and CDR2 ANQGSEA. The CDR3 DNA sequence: TGCAGCGTCGCCAGTGCCGGGACAGGGGGCCAGCCCCAGCATTTT. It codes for CSVASAGTGGQPQHF.

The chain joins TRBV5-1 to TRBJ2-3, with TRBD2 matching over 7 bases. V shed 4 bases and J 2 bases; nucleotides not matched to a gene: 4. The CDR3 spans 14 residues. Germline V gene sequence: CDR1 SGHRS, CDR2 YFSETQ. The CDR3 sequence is CASSRTRDTDTQYF. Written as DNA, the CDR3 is TGCGCCAGCAGCAGGACTAGGGACACAGATACGCAGTATTTT.

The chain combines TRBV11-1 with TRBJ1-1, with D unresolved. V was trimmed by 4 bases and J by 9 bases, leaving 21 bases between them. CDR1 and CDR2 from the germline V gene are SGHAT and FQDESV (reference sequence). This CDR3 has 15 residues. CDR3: CASSSWWWQRGKAFF. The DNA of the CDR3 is TGTGCCAGCAGCTCGTGGTGGTGGCAGCGAGGTAAAGCTTTCTTT.

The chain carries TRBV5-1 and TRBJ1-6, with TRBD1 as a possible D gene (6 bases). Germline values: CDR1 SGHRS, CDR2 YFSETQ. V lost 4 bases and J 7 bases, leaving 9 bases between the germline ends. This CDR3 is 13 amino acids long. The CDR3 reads CASSRTENSPLHF. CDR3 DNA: TGCGCCAGCAGCAGGACAGAGAATTCACCCCTCCACTTT.

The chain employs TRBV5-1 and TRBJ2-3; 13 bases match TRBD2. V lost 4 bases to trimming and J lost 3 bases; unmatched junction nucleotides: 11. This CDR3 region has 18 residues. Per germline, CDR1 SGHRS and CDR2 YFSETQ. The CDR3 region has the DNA TGCGCCAGCAGCCTCACTAGCGGGGGGGCCTTAGGGACAGATACGCAGTATTTT. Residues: CASSLTSGGALGTDTQYF.

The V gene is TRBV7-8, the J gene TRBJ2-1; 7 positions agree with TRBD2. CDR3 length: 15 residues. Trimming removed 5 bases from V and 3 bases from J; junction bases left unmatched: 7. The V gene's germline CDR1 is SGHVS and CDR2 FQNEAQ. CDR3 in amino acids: CASSPLWGGYNEQFF. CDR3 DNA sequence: TGTGCCAGCAGCCCCCTTTGGGGGGGCTACAATGAGCAGTTCTTC.

The CDR3 sequence is CSVGDRGNTEAFF. The CDR3 DNA is TGCAGCGTGGGTGACAGGGGAAACACTGAAGCTTTCTTT. The chain carries TRBV29-1 and TRBJ1-1; 8 positions match TRBD1. Germline V lookup: CDR1 SQVTM, CDR2 ANQGSEA. This CDR3 contains 13 residues. V was pared by 6 bases and J by 2 bases, with 5 bases of the junction left unmatched.

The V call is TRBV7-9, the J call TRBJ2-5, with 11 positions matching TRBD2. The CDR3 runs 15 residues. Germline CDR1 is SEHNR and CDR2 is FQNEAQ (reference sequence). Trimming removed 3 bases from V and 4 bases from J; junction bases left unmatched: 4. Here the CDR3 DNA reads TGTGCCAGCAGCTTTGTCGGACTAGCGGGAGAGACCCAGTACTTC. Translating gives CASSFVGLAGETQYF.

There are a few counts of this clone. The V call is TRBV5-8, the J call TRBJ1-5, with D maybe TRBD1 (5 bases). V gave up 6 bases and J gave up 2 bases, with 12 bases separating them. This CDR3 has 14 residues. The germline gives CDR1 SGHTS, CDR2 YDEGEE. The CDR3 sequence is CASTRGAGNQPQHF. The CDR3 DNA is TGTGCCAGCACGCGGGGCGCAGGCAATCAGCCCCAGCATTTT. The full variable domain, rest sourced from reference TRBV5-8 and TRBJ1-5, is EAGVTQSPTHLIKTRGQQATLRCSPISGHTSVYWYQQALGLGLQFLLWYDEGEERNRGNFPPRFSGRQFPNYSSELNVNALELEDSALYLCASTRGAGNQPQHFGDGTRLSIL.

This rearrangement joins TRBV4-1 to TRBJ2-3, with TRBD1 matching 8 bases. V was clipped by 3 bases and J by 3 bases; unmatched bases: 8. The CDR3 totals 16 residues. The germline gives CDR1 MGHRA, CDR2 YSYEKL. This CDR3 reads CASSQQQGGLTDTQYF. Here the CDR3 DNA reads TGCGCCAGCAGCCAGCAACAGGGGGGTCTTACAGATACGCAGTATTTT.